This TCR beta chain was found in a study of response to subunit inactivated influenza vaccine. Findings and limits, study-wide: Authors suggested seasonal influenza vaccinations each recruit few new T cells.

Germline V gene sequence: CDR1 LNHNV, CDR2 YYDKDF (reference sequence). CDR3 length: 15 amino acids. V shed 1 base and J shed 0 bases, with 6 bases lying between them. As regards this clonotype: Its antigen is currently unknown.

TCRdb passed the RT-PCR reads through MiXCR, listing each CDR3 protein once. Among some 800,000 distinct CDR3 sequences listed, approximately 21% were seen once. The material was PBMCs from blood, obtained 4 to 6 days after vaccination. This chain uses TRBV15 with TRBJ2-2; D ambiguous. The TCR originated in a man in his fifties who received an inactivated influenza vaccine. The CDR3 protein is CATSRGSANTGELFF. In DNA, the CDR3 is TGTGCCACCAGCAGAGGCTCAGCGAACACCGGGGAGCTGTTTTTT.